These 31 T cell receptor beta chains share one sample of origin, sequenced in a study of blood T cell repertoires in COVID-19. Generated by immunoSEQ multiplex PCR, the TCRdb table keeps only in-frame clones and is missing some. The sample yields 200,000 to 250,000 clones, around nine tenths seen once. Material for sequencing was peripheral blood. These receptors originate from a man in his fifties or sixties who had recovered from COVID-19.

This clone appeared once. The chain uses TRBV3-1 (or the pseudogene TRBV3-2) and TRBJ2-5, with D hard to call. The germline CDR1 and CDR2 sequences are LGHDT and YNNKEL (reference sequence). The V end was cut by 8 bases, the J end by 5 bases, with 9 bases between. CDR3 size: 11 residues. CDR3 sequence reads: CASASRETQYF. For the CDR3, the DNA is TGTGCCAGCGCAAGCCGGGAGACCCAGTACTTC.

The chain has TRBV9 and TRBJ2-7; no clear D gene. Germline assignment: CDR1 SGDLS and CDR2 YYNGEE. This CDR3 spans 14 amino acids. Trimming pared 0 bases from V and 0 bases from J, leaving 7 bases between. The CDR3 reads CASSVDASSYEQYF. Here the CDR3 DNA reads TGTGCCAGCAGCGTAGATGCTAGCTCCTACGAGCAGTACTTC.

The chain joins TRBV7-2 to TRBJ1-2, with 10 bases that match TRBD1. The CDR3 extends over 14 amino acids. From germline, CDR1 is SGHTA and CDR2 FQGNSA. J was trimmed by 5 bases and V by 7 bases; bases with no gene match: 7. This CDR3 is CASISRDRGYGYTF. The DNA for the CDR3 is TGTGCCAGCATAAGCCGGGACAGGGGATATGGCTACACCTTC.

The chain employs TRBV2 and TRBJ2-7, with 8 bases that match TRBD2. CDR1 is SNHLY and CDR2 is FYNNEI in the germline V gene. The CDR3 consists of 15 residues. Germline trimming cut 7 bases from V and 0 bases from J; bases unmatched to any gene: 8. DNA of the CDR3: TGTGCCAGCAATCTATGGAGCGGGAGCTCCTACGAGCAGTACTTC. This encodes CASNLWSGSSYEQYF.

The rearrangement joins TRBV7-8 to TRBJ2-2, with D possibly TRBD1 on 5 matching bases. This CDR3 spans 15 amino acids. Trimming cost V 5 bases and J 1 base, with 11 bases left between them. Germline values: CDR1 SGHVS, CDR2 FQNEAQ. As DNA, the CDR3 is TGTGCCAGCAGCCCTCGGACACTGAACACCGGGGAGCTGTTTTTT. As protein: CASSPRTLNTGELFF.

The rearrangement uses TRBV6-5 and TRBJ1-2; TRBD1 matches 7 bases. Germline V lookup: CDR1 MNHEY, CDR2 SVGAGI. The V segment lost 5 bases and the J segment 5 bases; nucleotides outside the gene matches: 11. CDR3 length equals 15 residues. DNA of the CDR3: TGTGCCAGCAGTCCCCCCGGGACAGCCCTTTATGGCTACACCTTC. Encoded protein: CASSPPGTALYGYTF.

V usage is TRBV6-1 and J usage is TRBJ2-1; tentative D call: TRBD2 (5 bases). The CDR3 has 16 residues. Trimming took 2 bases from V and 0 from J, leaving 11 bases between them. Germline lookup yields CDR1 MNHNS and CDR2 SASEGT. The DNA for the CDR3 is TGTGCCAGCAGTGAAAACTCTGACTACTCCTACAATGAGCAGTTCTTC. Encoded protein: CASSENSDYSYNEQFF.

The rearrangement uses TRBV4-2 and TRBJ1-4, with D uncertain. CDR3 length: 14 amino acids. CDR1 and CDR2 (germline): LGHNA, YNFKEQ. V lost 3 bases and J lost 10, with 15 bases in between. CDR3 sequence (DNA): TGTGCCAGCAGCCAGGACTCCCACGAGGGAAAACTGTTTTTT. This translates into CASSQDSHEGKLFF.

The chain is built from TRBV19 and TRBJ2-3; a weak D match, TRBD2 (5 bases). Trimming pared 6 bases from V and 4 bases from J, leaving 5 bases between. This CDR3 contains 11 residues. The germline gives CDR1 LNHDA, CDR2 SQIVND (reference sequence). In DNA, the CDR3 is TGTGCCAGTAGGAGGGCAGATACGCAGTATTTT. It translates to CASRRADTQYF.

The CDR3 coding sequence is TGTGCCAGCAGCTTAGGGGTTTGGGCTAGCGGGAGGGCCTCAGGAGGAGAGCAGTACTTC. Its translation is CASSLGVWASGRASGGEQYF. J is TRBJ2-7 and V is TRBV7-8; the match to TRBD2 covers 12 bases. V shed 1 base and J 7 bases; nucleotides not matched to a gene: 20. The CDR3 spans 20 residues. The germline V gene encodes CDR1 SGHVS and CDR2 FQNEAQ.

The chain recombines TRBV24-1 with TRBJ2-4, with 9 bases lining up with TRBD1. Trimming at V came to 4 bases and at J to 6 bases, leaving 3 bases not matched to a gene. The CDR3 runs 14 residues. CDR1 is KGHDR, CDR2 SFDVKD, per germline. CDR3 amino acids: CATSEGDRVNIQYF. CDR3 DNA sequence: TGTGCCACCAGTGAGGGGGACAGGGTAAACATTCAGTACTTC.

The genes are TRBV3-1 (or the pseudogene TRBV3-2) and TRBJ2-3; 9 bases agree with TRBD1. This CDR3 is 13 amino acids long. Germline CDR1 reads LGHDT; CDR2 reads YNNKEL (reference sequence). With 8 bases clipped from V and 1 base from J, the junction kept 1 base outside the gene matches. CDR3 nucleotide sequence: TGTGCCAGCCGACAGGGGGGCACAGATACGCAGTATTTT. Its protein is CASRQGGTDTQYF.

As regards this clone: Mismatch with germline at one junction end may stem from a read error. V usage is TRBV10-3 and J usage is TRBJ1-4; 7 nucleotides align to TRBD1. CDR1 and CDR2 (germline): ENHRY, SYGVKD. The CDR3 extends over 13 amino acids. CDR3 bases: TGTGCCATCAGTGAGCCGGGTACAGGGGCCAGGCTTTTT. Translation gives CAISEPGTGARLF.

The V and J genes are TRBV25-1 and TRBJ2-7; weak D call: TRBD1 (5 bases). CDR3 size: 15 residues. Trimming removed 4 bases at V and 5 bases at J, with 18 bases between. CDR1 MGHDK and CDR2 SYGVNS come from the germline V gene. The CDR3 region is CASSGWSQGSHEQYF. CDR3 nucleotides: TGTGCCAGCAGTGGATGGTCGCAGGGTTCCCACGAGCAGTACTTC.

The rearrangement links TRBV7-2 to TRBJ2-7, with D tentatively TRBD2 (6 bases). Trimming removed 3 bases from V and 7 bases from J, with 19 bases in between. CDR3 length: 15 residues. Looked up from germline, CDR1 is SGHTA and CDR2 is FQGNSA. This CDR3 is CASSFLGSGVGEQYF. In nucleotides, the CDR3 is TGTGCCAGCAGCTTCTTAGGTAGCGGAGTGGGGGAGCAGTACTTC. The variable domain in full, with the rest retrieved from reference TRBV7-2 and TRBJ2-7, is GAGVSQSPSNKVTEKGKDVELRCDPISGHTALYWYRQSLGQGLEFLIYFQGNSAPDKSGLPSDRFSAERTGGSVSTLTIQRTQQEDSAVYLCASSFLGSGVGEQYFGPGTRLTVT.

The chain joins TRBV18 to TRBJ2-7; D is possibly TRBD1 (5 bases). Trimming removed 6 bases from V and 5 bases from J, with 17 bases in between. This CDR3 contains 14 residues. Germline V CDR1 and CDR2: KGHSH, LQKENI. The CDR3, as DNA: TGTGCCAGCTCCCAAAAGGGGTTCACCGACGAGCAGTACTTC. This translates into CASSQKGFTDEQYF.

In the case of this clone: The identical CDR3 is also encoded by other nucleotide sequences in the sample. The V and J genes are TRBV19 and TRBJ1-2, with 7 bases that match TRBD1. Germline CDR1 LNHDA, CDR2 SQIVND (reference sequence). The CDR3 totals 13 residues. Trimming removed 6 bases from V and 3 bases from J; junction bases left unmatched: 4. The CDR3 coding sequence is TGTGCCAGTAGGGGAGACAGGGACTATGGCTACACCTTC. It specifies CASRGDRDYGYTF.

The J gene is TRBJ1-1, the V gene TRBV15, with D unclear. Trimming removed 0 bases from V and 0 bases from J, with 5 bases in between. This CDR3 has 14 residues. Looked up from germline, CDR1 is LNHNV and CDR2 is YYDKDF (reference sequence). The CDR3 DNA reads TGTGCCACCAGCAGAGATCTCGTGAACACTGAAGCTTTCTTT. Translating it yields CATSRDLVNTEAFF.

The gene calls are TRBV2 and TRBJ2-7; D perhaps matches TRBD1 (5 bases). This CDR3 is 12 amino acids long. CDR1 and CDR2 (germline): SNHLY, FYNNEI. With 6 bases removed from V and 6 bases from J, the gap between germline ends came to 12 bases. CDR3 sequence: CASSPWGPEQYF. The CDR3 DNA sequence: TGTGCCAGCAGCCCATGGGGCCCCGAGCAGTACTTC.

The chain uses TRBV28 and TRBJ2-1; 7 bases fit TRBD2. Looked up from germline, CDR1 is MDHEN and CDR2 is SYDVKM. V dropped 2 bases and J dropped 7; count of bases not matched to a gene: 2. CDR3 length: 13 residues. The CDR3 protein is CASSLVSGNEQFF. The CDR3 bases are TGTGCCAGCAGTTTAGTTAGCGGGAATGAGCAGTTCTTC.

The V gene is TRBV7-9, the J gene TRBJ2-2, with TRBD2 matching 10 bases. Trimming at V came to 5 bases and at J to 6 bases, leaving 9 bases not matched to a gene. Looked up from germline, CDR1 is SEHNR and CDR2 is FQNEAQ (reference sequence). The CDR3 contains 16 residues. The CDR3 reads CASSPVDSGRPGELFF. The DNA for the CDR3 is TGTGCCAGCAGCCCAGTGGATAGCGGGAGGCCCGGGGAGCTGTTTTTT.

This clone was observed a single time. This rearrangement joins TRBV2 to TRBJ1-6, with 7 bases that match TRBD1. The J segment lost 6 bases and the V segment lost 4 bases, leaving 9 bases of the junction unmatched. The CDR3 is 16 residues long. Germline loops: CDR1 SNHLY, CDR2 FYNNEI. The CDR3 bases are TGTGCCAGCAGTGGACAGGGTGCCGCCATTAATTCACCCCTCCACTTT. This encodes CASSGQGAAINSPLHF.

The rearrangement uses TRBV9 and TRBJ1-2, with a possible D match to TRBD1 (5 bases). The CDR3 runs 16 residues. The V end lost 1 base, the J end lost 0 bases, and 13 bases lay between the germline ends. Germline values: CDR1 SGDLS, CDR2 YYNGEE. The CDR3 region is CASSVSPGQTNYGYTF. CDR3 nucleotide sequence: TGTGCCAGCAGCGTATCCCCAGGACAAACTAACTATGGCTACACCTTC.

This chain joins TRBV28 and TRBJ1-1; TRBD1 aligns across 9 bases. The germline V gene has CDR1 MDHEN and CDR2 SYDVKM. Germline trimming cut 5 bases from V and 6 bases from J; bases unmatched to any gene: 13. This CDR3 has 16 amino acids. CDR3 DNA: TGTGCCAGCAGTGGAACGACAGGGGGTACTACCTCTGAAGCTTTCTTT. It is translated as CASSGTTGGTTSEAFF.

About this clone itself: Compared with germline, one end of the junction differs, possibly owing to a read error. The V call is TRBV5-1, the J call TRBJ2-4; 8 bases agree with TRBD1. This CDR3 is 15 amino acids long. From germline, CDR1 is SGHRS and CDR2 YFSETQ. CDR3 bases: TGCGCCAGCAGCTTGGTAGGGACAGGAGGACATTCTCCCAACTTC. Translation: CASSLVGTGGHSPNF.

The chain recombines TRBV25-1 with TRBJ2-2; 9 nucleotides match TRBD1. In germline, CDR1 is MGHDK, CDR2 SYGVNS. The ends lost 6 bases at V and 5 bases at J; junction bases unmatched: 10. The CDR3 contains 16 residues. The CDR3 nucleotides read TGTGCCAGCAGCTCCTTCCCGGGACAGGGTACCGGGGAGCTGTTTTTT. It is translated as CASSSFPGQGTGELFF.

The genes are TRBV5-5 and TRBJ2-7; 7 bases align to TRBD2. The CDR3 has 14 amino acids. Germline values: CDR1 SGHKS, CDR2 YYEKEE (reference sequence). V dropped 4 bases and J dropped 4; count of bases not matched to a gene: 8. CDR3 sequence: CASSRPGGNYEQYF. As DNA, the CDR3 is TGTGCCAGCAGCCGCCCCGGGGGGAATTACGAGCAGTACTTC.

This CDR3 is CASSSRGAADTQYF. As DNA, the CDR3 is TGTGCCAGCAGCTCCCGGGGGGCTGCGGATACGCAGTATTTT. The chain is built from TRBV11-2 and TRBJ2-3, with D possibly TRBD2 on 7 matching bases. CDR1 is SGHAT, CDR2 FQNNGV, per germline. The CDR3 is made up of 14 amino acids. V was shortened by 4 bases and J by 6 bases, with 14 bases between the two germline ends.

This chain links TRBV4-3 with TRBJ2-7; 11 bases fit TRBD2. The CDR3 contains 15 residues. The germline CDR1 and CDR2 sequences are LGHNA and YSLEER. The junction had 2 bases not matched to a gene; V was cut back by 4 bases and J by 0 bases. The CDR3 sequence: CASSRTSGSSYEQYF. In DNA, the CDR3 is TGCGCCAGCAGCCGAACTAGCGGGAGCTCCTACGAGCAGTACTTC.

This chain connects TRBV11-2 to TRBJ1-6, with 9 bases fitting TRBD1. The germline V gene encodes CDR1 SGHAT and CDR2 FQNNGV. J was trimmed by 9 bases and V by 4 bases; bases with no gene match: 1. This CDR3 is 13 amino acids long. DNA for the CDR3: TGTGCCAGCAGCTCGGACAGGGGTTCACCCCTCCACTTT. This translates into CASSSDRGSPLHF. Supplemented by reference TRBV11-2 and TRBJ1-6, the full variable domain reads EAGVAQSPRYKIIEKRQSVAFWCNPISGHATLYWYQQILGQGPKLLIQFQNNGVVDDSQLPKDRFSAERLKGVDSTLKIQPAKLEDSAVYLCASSSDRGSPLHFGNGTRLTVT.

The V and J genes are TRBV5-6 and TRBJ2-5; 9 nucleotides agree with TRBD2. The ends lost 5 bases at V and 5 bases at J; junction bases unmatched: 10. The CDR3 contains 15 residues. Per the germline V gene, CDR1 is SGHDT and CDR2 is YYEEEE. The CDR3 DNA reads TGTGCCAGCAGTTTAACTAGCGGGTGGAGGGAGACCCAGTACTTC. It specifies CASSLTSGWRETQYF.